This TCR beta chain was profiled in a study of preoperative IRX-2 immunotherapy in early breast cancer. The germline CDR1 and CDR2 sequences are MGHDK and SYGVNS. CDR3 size: 15 residues. V was shortened by 8 bases and J by 5 bases, with 18 bases between the two germline ends. As for treatment: preoperative locoregional IRX-2 cytokine immunotherapy. Preoperative locoregional IRX-2 cytokine immunotherapy was tested in the phase Ib source study. Method: immunoSEQ multiplex PCR; TCRdb's copy keeps in-frame clones and lacks some. The table records 25,000 to 35,000 clones, about 79% of them present only once.

This TCR was recovered from a human donor with breast cancer. This sample was taken from a patient treated with IRX-2 immunotherapy. V usage is TRBV25-1 and J usage is TRBJ2-2; tentatively, D is TRBD2 (5 bases). The CDR3 loop is CASGHRGLRTGELFF. The CDR3 DNA follows: TGTGCCAGCGGCCACCGGGGATTAAGGACCGGGGAGCTGTTTTTT. The full variable domain, completed using reference TRBV25-1 and TRBJ2-2, is EADIYQTPRYLVIGTGKKITLECSQTMGHDKMYWYQQDPGMELHLIHYSYGVNSTEKGDLSSESTVSRIRTEHFPLTLESARPSHTSQYLCASGHRGLRTGELFFGEGSRLTVL.